Listed below are T cell receptor beta chains from one sample, sequenced in a study of chemoradiotherapy in HPV16-positive cancers. Here immunoSEQ multiplex PCR was the method, and the copy in TCRdb shows in-frame clones only, minus some. Of some 5,000 clones listed, 91% are singletons. This specimen was tumor tissue, taken from a patient who underwent chemoradiotherapy. Receptors were obtained from a human donor with HPV-associated anogenital cancer. CDR3s include the opening cysteine and the closing phenylalanine or tryptophan. D genes are given only for firm matches. Size values are once, few and many counts, or a class for expanded clones, and some rows have none.

TRBV30	TRBD2	TRBJ2-2	.	TGTGCCTGGAGTGATTGGACTAGCGGGACTACCGGGGAGCTGTTTTTT	CAWSDWTSGTTGELFF
TRBV4-1	.	TRBJ1-5	.	TGCGCCAGCAGCCCCGGCGAACCAGGGACATACCAGCCCCAGCATTTT	CASSPGEPGTYQPQHF
TRBV7-2	TRBD2	TRBJ2-2	.	TGTGCCAGCAGCTTAGGACTAGCGGGGGCCGCGAACACCGGGGAGCTGTTTTTT	CASSLGLAGAANTGELFF
TRBV6-6	.	TRBJ1-6	.	TGTGCCAGCACCCCGGCGGGGGGAAATTCACCCCTCCACTTT	CASTPAGGNSPLHF
TRBV29-1	.	TRBJ1-1	.	TGCAGCGTTGTCTTTAACACTGAAGCTTTCTTT	CSVVFNTEAFF
TRBV5-1	.	TRBJ1-2	once	TGCGCCAGCAGCTTGTCGGGGTCGGATGGCTACACCTTC	CASSLSGSDGYTF
TRBV11-2	.	TRBJ2-2	.	TGTGCCAGCAGCTGGGTGCCCGGGGAGCTGTTTTTT	CASSWVPGELFF
TRBV28	TRBD2	TRBJ2-2	.	TGTGCCAGCAGTTTATTGCTAGCGGGAGAGGGCACCGGGGAGCTGTTTTTT	CASSLLLAGEGTGELFF
TRBV4-3	TRBD2	TRBJ2-3	.	TGCGCCAGCAGCCAATTGAGGCGGGGGGGCCCAGATACGCAGTATTTT	CASSQLRRGGPDTQYF
TRBV10-3	TRBD1	TRBJ2-2	.	TGTGCCATCAGTGACAGCGGGACAGGGGTTGCCGGGGAGCTGTTTTTT	CAISDSGTGVAGELFF
TRBV4-3	.	TRBJ2-1	.	TGCGCCAGCAGCCAAGATTGGGGGGGGGCTTTTGAGCAGTTCTTC	CASSQDWGGAFEQFF
TRBV27	TRBD1	TRBJ2-7	.	TGTGCCAGCAGTGCCACGACAGGGGGCAGGGAGCAGTACTTC	CASSATTGGREQYF
TRBV6-5	.	TRBJ2-7	.	TGTGCCAGCAGTTATAGGAGGGGATCGGACGAGCAGTACTTC	CASSYRRGSDEQYF
TRBV12-5	.	TRBJ2-7	.	TGTGCTAGTGGTTTGGTGCAACAGAGCTCCTACGAGCAGTACTTC	CASGLVQQSSYEQYF
TRBV6-6	TRBD1	TRBJ1-5	.	TGTGCCAGCAGTTACCAAGACAGGGATCAGCCCCAGCATTTT	CASSYQDRDQPQHF
TRBV5-1	.	TRBJ1-2	few	TGCGCCAGCAGCCTAAAGGGTGGCTACACCTTC	CASSLKGGYTF
TRBV21-1	.	TRBJ2-3	.	TGTGCCAGCAGCCGGGACAGGGGTATCACAGATACGCAGTATTTT	CASSRDRGITDTQYF
TRBV30	.	TRBJ2-3	.	TGTGCCTGGAGTTTAGACATTCGCACAGATACGCAGTATTTT	CAWSLDIRTDTQYF
TRBV7-2	.	TRBJ1-1	.	TGTGCCAGCAGCTTAGGACCATACACTGAAGCTTTCTTT	CASSLGPYTEAFF
TRBV7-8	TRBD1	TRBJ1-5	.	TGTGCCAGCAGCATGGACAGGGGGCTAAATCAGCCCCAGCATTTT	CASSMDRGLNQPQHF
TRBV4-3	.	TRBJ2-7	.	TGCGCCAGCAGCCAAGATCCAGGATTAGCGCAGTACTTC	CASSQDPGLAQYF
TRBV19	.	TRBJ1-1	.	TGTGCCAGTAGTATTAAAAAGACAGGGAACACTGAAGCTTTCTTT	CASSIKKTGNTEAFF
TRBV4-2	.	TRBJ2-1	.	TGTGCCAGCAGCCAACAGAGAAACGTAGCGAATGAGCAGTTCTTC	CASSQQRNVANEQFF
TRBV5-1	TRBD1	TRBJ1-2	.	TGCGCCAGCAGCTTGCAGGGGGCCCAAACTAACTATGGCTACACCTTC	CASSLQGAQTNYGYTF
TRBV5-6	TRBD2	TRBJ2-3	.	TGTGCCAGCAGCTCAGTTAGCGGGGGCACAGATACGCAGTATTTT	CASSSVSGGTDTQYF
TRBV6-5	TRBD2	TRBJ2-7	.	TGTGCCAGCAGAAGAGCGGGGAGCTCCTACGAGCAGTACTTC	CASRRAGSSYEQYF
TRBV19	TRBD1	TRBJ1-4	.	TGTGCCAGGGCGGTGGGACAGGGCCTGGGAAAACTGTTTTTT	CARAVGQGLGKLFF
TRBV5-8	TRBD1	TRBJ1-2	.	TGTGCCAGCAGCTTGACAGGGGGCGCGGATGGCTACACCTTC	CASSLTGGADGYTF